These 6 T cell receptor beta chains came from one sample sequenced in a study of blood T cell repertoires in COVID-19 (dated by TCRdb to 2018 to 2021). Library preparation used the immunoSEQ multiplex PCR assay. The immuneACCESS repertoire file appears here via TCRdb, limited to in-frame rearrangements. These files lack a portion of the clones; in checked studies, under half of the deficit traces to unresolved V genes, and the cause of the others is not known. This sample comprises about 210,000 clones, about 80% of them detected only once. Roughly 7.8% of the sample lies in the top ten. The specimen sequenced was peripheral blood. These receptors all come from a woman of 80 years or more with COVID-19, enrolled during active disease.

The chain employs TRBV18 and TRBJ2-7; D may be TRBD1 (6 bases). The V gene's germline CDR1 is KGHSH and CDR2 LQKENI. The CDR3 consists of 12 residues. V lost 7 bases to trimming and J lost 6 bases, with 13 bases between them. The CDR3 sequence is CASLNTGSEQYF. The CDR3 DNA sequence: TGTGCCAGCTTGAACACAGGGTCCGAGCAGTACTTC.

The CDR3 loop is CASSYRGTGELFF. The CDR3 DNA reads as TGTGCCAGCAGTTACAGGGGCACCGGGGAGCTGTTTTTT. V gene TRBV6-5 combines with J gene TRBJ2-2; possibly TRBD1 for D (5 bases). The CDR3 spans 13 residues. V was cut by 2 bases and J by 4 bases, with 5 bases left in between. In germline, CDR1 is MNHEY, CDR2 SVGAGI.

The chain links TRBV4-1 to TRBJ1-5; 10 nucleotides align to TRBD1. With 4 bases clipped from V and 7 bases from J, the junction kept 7 bases outside the gene matches. CDR3 length equals 15 residues. CDR1 and CDR2 from the germline V gene are MGHRA and YSYEKL. DNA for the CDR3: TGCGCCAGCAGCCTGTTAGGACAGGGGGAGCAGCCCCAGCATTTT. Translating gives CASSLLGQGEQPQHF.

The chain is built from TRBV6-1 and TRBJ2-1; the match to TRBD2 covers 8 bases. The CDR3 has 15 residues. The V segment lost 2 bases and the J segment 6 bases; nucleotides outside the gene matches: 6. Germline lookup yields CDR1 MNHNS and CDR2 SASEGT. In DNA form, the CDR3 reads TGTGCCAGCAGTGAACGGGGGGGCCAAGGCAATGAGCAGTTCTTC. Its protein is CASSERGGQGNEQFF.

This chain uses TRBV12-5 with TRBJ1-1, with a possible D match to TRBD1 (6 bases). Germline CDR1 LGHNT, CDR2 FRNRAP. The V gene lost 5 bases and the J gene lost 7 bases, with 23 bases spanning the gap. This CDR3 is 16 amino acids long. CDR3 sequence: CASGPQILQGRVEAFF. The CDR3 DNA is TGTGCTAGTGGTCCACAGATACTACAGGGTAGGGTTGAAGCTTTCTTT. Filled out from reference TRBV12-5 and TRBJ1-1, the complete variable domain reads DARVTQTPRHKVTEMGQEVTMRCQPILGHNTVFWYRQTMMQGLELLAYFRNRAPLDDSGMPKDRFSAEMPDATLATLKIQPSEPRDSAVYFCASGPQILQGRVEAFFGQGTRLTVV.

This sequence joins TRBV7-6 and TRBJ2-1; 7 positions agree with TRBD1. In germline, CDR1 is SGHVS, CDR2 FNYEAQ. The CDR3 is 13 residues long. Trimming took 5 bases from V and 12 from J; bases not matched to a gene: 10. The CDR3 DNA reads as TGTGCCAGCAGCCCCGACAGGGAGAGTGTGCAGTTCTTC. It translates to CASSPDRESVQFF.